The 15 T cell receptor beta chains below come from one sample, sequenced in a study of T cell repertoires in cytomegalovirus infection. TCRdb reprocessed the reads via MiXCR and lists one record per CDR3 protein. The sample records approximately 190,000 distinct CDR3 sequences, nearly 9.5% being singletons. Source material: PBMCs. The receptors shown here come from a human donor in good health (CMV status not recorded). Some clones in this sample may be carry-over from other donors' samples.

CDR3 sequence: CASSFTDSNTEAFF. CDR3 bases: TGTGCCAGCAGCTTCACAGACAGTAACACTGAAGCTTTCTTT. The V and J genes are TRBV7-8 and TRBJ1-1, with D possibly being TRBD1 (5 bases). The CDR3 runs to 14 residues. Per the germline V gene, CDR1 is SGHVS and CDR2 is FQNEAQ. V was pared by 3 bases and J by 2 bases, with 10 bases between.

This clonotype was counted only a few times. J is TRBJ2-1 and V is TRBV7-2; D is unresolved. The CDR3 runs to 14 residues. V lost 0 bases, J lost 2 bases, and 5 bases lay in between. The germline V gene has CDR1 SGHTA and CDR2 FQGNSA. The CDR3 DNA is TGTGCCAGCAGCTTAGCTTTCGCCTACAATGAGCAGTTCTTC. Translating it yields CASSLAFAYNEQFF.

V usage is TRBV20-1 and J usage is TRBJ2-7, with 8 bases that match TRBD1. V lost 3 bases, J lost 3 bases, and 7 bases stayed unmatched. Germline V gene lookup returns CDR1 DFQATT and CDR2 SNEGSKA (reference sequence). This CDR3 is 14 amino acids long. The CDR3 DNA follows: TGCAGTGCTAGGGCCGGGACAGGCGGCTACGAGCAGTACTTC. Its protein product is CSARAGTGGYEQYF.

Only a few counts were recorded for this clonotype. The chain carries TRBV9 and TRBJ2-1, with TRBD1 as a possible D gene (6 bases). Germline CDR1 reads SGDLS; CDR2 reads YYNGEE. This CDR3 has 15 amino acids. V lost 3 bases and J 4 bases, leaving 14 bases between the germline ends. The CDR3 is CASSEGVVPYNEQFF. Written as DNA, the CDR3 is TGTGCCAGCAGCGAGGGGGTCGTGCCTTACAATGAGCAGTTCTTC.

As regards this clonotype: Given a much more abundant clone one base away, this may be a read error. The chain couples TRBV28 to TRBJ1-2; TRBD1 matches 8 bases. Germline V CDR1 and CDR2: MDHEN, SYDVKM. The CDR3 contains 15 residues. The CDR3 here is CASTPGQAFNYGYAF. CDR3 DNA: TGTGCCAGCACCCCGGGACAGGCATTTAACTATGGCTACGCCTTC.

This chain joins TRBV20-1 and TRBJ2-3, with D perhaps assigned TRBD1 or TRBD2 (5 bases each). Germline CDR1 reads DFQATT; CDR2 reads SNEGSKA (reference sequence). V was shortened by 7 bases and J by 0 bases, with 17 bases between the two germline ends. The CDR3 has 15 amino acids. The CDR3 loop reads CSVSGTRPSTDTQYF. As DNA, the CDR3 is TGCAGTGTCTCCGGGACCAGACCTAGCACAGATACGCAGTATTTT.

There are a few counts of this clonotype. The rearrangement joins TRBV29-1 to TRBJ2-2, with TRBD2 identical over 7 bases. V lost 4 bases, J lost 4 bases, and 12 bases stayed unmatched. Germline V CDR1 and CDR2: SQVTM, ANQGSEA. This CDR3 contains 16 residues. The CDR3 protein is CSVGDPAGVTTGELFF. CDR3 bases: TGCAGCGTTGGGGATCCGGCGGGAGTTACCACCGGGGAGCTGTTTTTT.

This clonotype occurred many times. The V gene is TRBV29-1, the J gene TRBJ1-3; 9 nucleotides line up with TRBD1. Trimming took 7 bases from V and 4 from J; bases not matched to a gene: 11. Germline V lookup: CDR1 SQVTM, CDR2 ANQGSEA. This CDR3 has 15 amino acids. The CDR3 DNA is TGCAGCGGGGCCGGGACAGGGCAATCCGGAAACACCATATATTTT. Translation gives CSGAGTGQSGNTIYF. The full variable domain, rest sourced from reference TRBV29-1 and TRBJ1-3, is SAVISQKPSRDICQRGTSLTIQCQVDSQVTMMFWYRQQPGQSLTLIATANQGSEATYESGFVIDKFPISRPNLTFSTLTVSNMSPEDSSIYLCSGAGTGQSGNTIYFGEGSWLTVV.

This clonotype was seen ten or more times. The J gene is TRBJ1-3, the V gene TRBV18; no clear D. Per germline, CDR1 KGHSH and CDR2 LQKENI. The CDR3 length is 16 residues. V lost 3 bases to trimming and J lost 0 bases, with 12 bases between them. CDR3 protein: CASSPPTGNSGNTIYF. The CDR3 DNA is TGTGCCAGCTCACCTCCCACCGGGAACTCTGGAAACACCATATATTTT.

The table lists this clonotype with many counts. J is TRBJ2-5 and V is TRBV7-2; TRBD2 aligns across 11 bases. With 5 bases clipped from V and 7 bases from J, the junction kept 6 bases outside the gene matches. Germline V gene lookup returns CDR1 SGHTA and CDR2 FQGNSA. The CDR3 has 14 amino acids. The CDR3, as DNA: TGTGCCAGCAGCGGTAGCGGGGGGGCTGGGACCCAGTACTTC. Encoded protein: CASSGSGGAGTQYF.

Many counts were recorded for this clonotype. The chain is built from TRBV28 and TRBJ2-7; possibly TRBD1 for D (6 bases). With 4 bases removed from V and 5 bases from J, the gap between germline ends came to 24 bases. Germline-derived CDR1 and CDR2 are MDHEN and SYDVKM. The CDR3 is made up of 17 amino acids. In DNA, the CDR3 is TGTGCCAGCAGTTGGGGCAGGGGTCCACCCCCTGGTCACGAGCAGTACTTC. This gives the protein CASSWGRGPPPGHEQYF.

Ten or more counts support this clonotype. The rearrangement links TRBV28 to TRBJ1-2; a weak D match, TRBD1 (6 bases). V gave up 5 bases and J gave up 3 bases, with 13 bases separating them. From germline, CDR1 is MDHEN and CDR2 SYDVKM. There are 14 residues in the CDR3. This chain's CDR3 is CASSGDRRYYGYTF. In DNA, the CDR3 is TGTGCCAGCAGTGGCGACAGGCGCTACTATGGCTACACCTTC.

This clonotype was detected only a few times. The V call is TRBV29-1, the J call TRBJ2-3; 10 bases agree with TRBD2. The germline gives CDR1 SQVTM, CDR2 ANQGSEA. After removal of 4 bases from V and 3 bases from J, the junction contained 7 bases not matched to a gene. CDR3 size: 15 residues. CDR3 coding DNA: TGCAGCGTTGGACCCCTAGCGGGGGTTACAGATACGCAGTATTTT. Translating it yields CSVGPLAGVTDTQYF.

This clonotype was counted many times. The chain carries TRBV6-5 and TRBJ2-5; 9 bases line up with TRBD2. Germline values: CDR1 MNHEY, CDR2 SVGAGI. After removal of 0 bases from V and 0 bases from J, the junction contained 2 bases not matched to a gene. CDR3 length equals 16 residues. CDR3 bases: TGTGCCAGCAGTTACTCTATAGCGGGAGACCAAGAGACCCAGTACTTC. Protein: CASSYSIAGDQETQYF.

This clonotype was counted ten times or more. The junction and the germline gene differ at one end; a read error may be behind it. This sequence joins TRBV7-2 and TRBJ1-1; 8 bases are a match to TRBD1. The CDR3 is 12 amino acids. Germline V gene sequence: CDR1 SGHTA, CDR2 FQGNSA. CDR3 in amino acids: CASTLDRGEAFF. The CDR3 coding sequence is TGTGCCAGCACCTTAGACAGGGGTGAAGCTTTCTTT.